This T cell receptor beta chain was recorded in a study of cytomegalovirus exposure and HLA in healthy donors. PCR primers comprised 60 Vbeta and 13 Jbeta primers. TCRdb keeps only in-frame clones here, not all; method: immunoSEQ multiplex PCR. The data contain around 100,000 clones, roughly two thirds of them singletons. CDR3 length: 13 amino acids. V was clipped by 3 bases and J by 3 bases, with 9 bases between them. Germline assignment: CDR1 SEHNR and CDR2 FQNEAQ (reference sequence). Sequenced sample: PBMCs. This clonotype originated in a man aged 35 to 55 in good health and CMV-seronegative. The chain combines TRBV7-9 with TRBJ2-7; the D is unclear. The CDR3 DNA follows: TGTGCCAGCAGCTTTAGCTACAACTACGAGCAGTACTTC. Residues: CASSFSYNYEQYF.